This T cell receptor (beta chain) emerged from a study of T-cell reconstitution after alpha-beta-depleted transplantation in children listed by TCRdb under 2016. Describing the broader study: Using TCR repertoire profiling, the study quantitatively followed how T-cell immune reconstitution unfolded in children after TCRalphabeta/CD19-depleted allogeneic hematopoietic cell transplantation. Paper-wide results and their limitations: Over the following months the frequencies of hyperexpanded clones went down, and after one year T-cell counts and TCRbeta diversity were mostly credited to newly produced T cells. Apparently early alphabetaT-cell count recovery about two months after transplant reportedly relied on only several hundred rapidly expanded clones derived from non-depleted graft cells. In some patients, the high TCRbeta diversity seen at day 60 was put down to recipient T cells and intrathymic progenitors that had survived conditioning.

Library preparation used PCR. Sequencing was performed on an Illumina HiSeq 2500. To normalize quantification of the TCRbeta repertoire, the TCR libraries were built with molecular barcoding that relied on unique molecular identifiers. TCRdb handled the public reads itself, with Q25 trimming in fastp and clone calling in MiXCR, and kept productive beta chains. Under each unique CDR3 protein, matching rows form one entry showing the most common genes and DNA. Here the sample has around 370,000 distinct CDR3 sequences; roughly 16% occur a single time. The ten biggest clones cover roughly 40% of the sample. This clonotype was detected many times. Its cognate antigen has yet to be identified. It has no much larger one-base neighbor in the sample; base qualities were not kept. Sample treatment or condition, as interpreted from the label and publication: allogeneic hematopoietic cell transplantation with graft depleted of TCRalphabeta T cells and CD19 B cells. Transplant recipients were children who received TCRalphabeta/CD19-depleted allogeneic hematopoietic cell grafts.

Reading the germline V gene (reference sequence) gives CDR1 DFQATT and CDR2 SNEGSKA. There are 11 amino acids in the CDR3, from cysteine to phenylalanine inclusive. Kept here is only the CDR3 DNA, which spans 33 bases and is read in frame from base 1. In this chain, TRBV20-1 is recombined with TRBJ2-1; the D gene is perhaps TRBD1, on 5 matching bases. Sequencing used PBMCs, mostly from graft donor cells, obtained 360 days after TCRalphabeta/CD19-depleted stem cell transplant. The receptor was isolated from a male patient aged 2 to 9 who had a stem cell transplant for acute lymphoblastic leukemia, so the T cells may come from the graft donor. DNA sequence: TGCAGGACGACAGACTTTAATGAGCAGTTCTTC. This sequence encodes CRTTDFNEQFF.